Listed here are 31 T cell receptor beta chains from one sample, sequenced in a study of T cell responses to AZD1222 COVID-19 vaccine. TCRdb's table, derived via immunoSEQ multiplex PCR, lists solely in-frame clones and lacks some. The table shows 72,000 or so clones, with 89% occurring only once. The sequences come from peripheral blood, collected 28 days after the second AZD1222 dose. The receptors originated from an adult who received the AZD1222 COVID-19 vaccine.

The gene calls are TRBV19 and TRBJ2-2; TRBD2 aligns across 8 bases. The junction had 2 bases not matched to a gene; V was cut back by 4 bases and J by 4 bases. CDR1 is LNHDA and CDR2 is SQIVND in the germline V gene (reference sequence). This CDR3 region has 14 residues. The CDR3, as DNA: TGTGCCAGTAGTACTAGCGGGTCCACCGGGGAGCTGTTTTTT. Protein sequence: CASSTSGSTGELFF.

This chain uses TRBV7-9 with TRBJ1-3; D unresolved. The CDR3 has 13 amino acids. The ends were cut back, 5 bases at V and 0 bases at J, with 5 bases in the middle. Looked up from germline, CDR1 is SEHNR and CDR2 is FQNEAQ (reference sequence). CDR3 nucleotide sequence: TGTGCCAGCAGCCCGGTCTCTGGAAACACCATATATTTT. Amino acid sequence: CASSPVSGNTIYF.

The chain recombines TRBV27 with TRBJ2-1; D is ambiguous. The CDR3 consists of 14 residues. Between the trimmed V and J ends, which lost 7 bases and 5 bases, there was a span of 15 bases. CDR1 MNHEY and CDR2 SMNVEV come from the germline V gene (reference sequence). For the CDR3, the DNA is TGTGCCAGCAAAAGGGCAGGCGTTAACAATGAGCAGTTCTTC. Protein: CASKRAGVNNEQFF.

The chain combines TRBV28 with TRBJ2-7, with a possible D match to TRBD1 (5 bases). Germline CDR1 reads MDHEN; CDR2 reads SYDVKM. The CDR3 extends over 15 amino acids. Trimming removed 4 bases from V and 7 bases from J, with 20 bases in between. The CDR3 DNA is TGTGCCAGCAGTTCCACTTCCCGGACACTGAGGGAGCAGTACTTC. Encoded protein: CASSSTSRTLREQYF.

The chain links TRBV19 to TRBJ1-4; TRBD1 agrees at 7 bases. The CDR3 covers 14 residues. The junction had 5 bases not matched to a gene; V was cut back by 3 bases and J by 7 bases. Per the germline V gene, CDR1 is LNHDA and CDR2 is SQIVND (reference sequence). The CDR3 loop is CASSITGEGEKLFF. DNA of the CDR3: TGTGCCAGTAGTATCACAGGGGAGGGTGAAAAACTGTTTTTT.

In regard to this clone: One end of the junction varies from germline; a read error may be responsible. The genes are TRBV28 and TRBJ1-1; the match to TRBD1 covers 8 bases. The V gene's germline CDR1 is MDHEN and CDR2 SYDVKM. The CDR3 is made up of 12 amino acids. Here the CDR3 reads CASSPDREFSLF. CDR3 coding DNA: TGTGCCAGCAGCCCGGACAGGGAATTTTCACTCTTT.

The J gene is TRBJ2-1, the V gene TRBV7-2; a weak D match, TRBD2 (7 bases). Germline V gene lookup returns CDR1 SGHTA and CDR2 FQGNSA. The CDR3 is made up of 14 amino acids. Trimming removed 6 bases from V and 9 bases from J, with 18 bases in between. The CDR3 spells CASSLAGEGVEQFF. For the CDR3, the DNA is TGTGCCAGCAGTCTCGCGGGAGAGGGGGTTGAGCAGTTCTTC.

This rearrangement joins TRBV6-2 or TRBV6-3 to TRBJ2-1; D possibly corresponds to TRBD1 (5 bases). Trimming shortened V by 0 bases and J by 5 bases, and 17 bases separated the two germline ends. The CDR3 extends over 17 amino acids. Germline CDR1 MNHEY, CDR2 SVGEGT. DNA for the CDR3: TGTGCCAGCAGTTACTCCCCTTTAACAGGTGGGGACAATGAGCAGTTCTTC. Translation gives CASSYSPLTGGDNEQFF.

The rearrangement links TRBV7-2 to TRBJ1-5, with 7 bases matching TRBD1. CDR3 size: 14 residues. The germline gives CDR1 SGHTA, CDR2 FQGNSA. Losses at the gene ends were 5 bases for V and 4 bases for J; bases not matched to a gene: 5. This CDR3 reads CASSPGTVNQPQHF. The CDR3, as DNA: TGTGCCAGCAGCCCCGGGACAGTGAATCAGCCCCAGCATTTT.

The chain has TRBV24-1 and TRBJ2-3; 11 bases agree with TRBD2. Germline V CDR1 and CDR2: KGHDR, SFDVKD. Trimming cost V 5 bases and J 0 bases; bases outside gene matches: 15. CDR3 length: 20 residues. CDR3 nucleotides: TGTGCCACCAGTGGGTCAGCTAGCGGGAGGACCCCAATTAGCACAGATACGCAGTATTTT. Its protein product is CATSGSASGRTPISTDTQYF.

The chain has TRBV5-1 and TRBJ1-1; 8 positions agree with TRBD1. The V segment lost 1 base and the J segment 5 bases; nucleotides outside the gene matches: 4. Germline V gene data show CDR1 as SGHRS and CDR2 as YFSETQ. The length of the CDR3 is 14 residues. The CDR3 region has the DNA TGCGCCAGCAGCTTGCAGGGGGCGCGAACTGAAGCTTTCTTT. Protein product: CASSLQGARTEAFF.

V is TRBV7-9 and J is TRBJ2-1; D is ambiguous. The CDR3 contains 11 residues. V dropped 3 bases and J dropped 7 bases, with 4 bases sitting between them. In germline, CDR1 is SEHNR, CDR2 FQNEAQ (reference sequence). The CDR3 DNA follows: TGTGCCAGCAGCTTTGGTAATGAGCAGTTCTTC. It is translated as CASSFGNEQFF.

The J gene is TRBJ2-7, the V gene TRBV19; the D gene is possibly TRBD1 (7 bases). The germline CDR1 and CDR2 sequences are LNHDA and SQIVND (reference sequence). The length of the CDR3 is 13 residues. V lost 6 bases and J lost 2, with 11 bases in between. Here the CDR3 reads CASREGATYEQYF. CDR3 sequence (DNA): TGTGCCAGTAGGGAGGGGGCCACCTACGAGCAGTACTTC. Together with reference TRBV19 and TRBJ2-7, the CDR3 gives the full variable domain: DGGITQSPKYLFRKEGQNVTLSCEQNLNHDAMYWYRQDPGQGLRLIYYSQIVNDFQKGDIAEGYSVSREKKESFPLTVTSAQKNPTAFYLCASREGATYEQYFGPGTRLTVT.

V and J are TRBV7-2 and TRBJ1-2, with D possibly matching TRBD1 (6 bases). The germline gives CDR1 SGHTA, CDR2 FQGNSA. V lost 5 bases, J lost 5 bases, and 9 bases lay in between. CDR3 size: 12 residues. CDR3 nucleotide sequence: TGTGCCAGCAGCCCTGGACAGTATGGCTACACCTTC. It yields the protein CASSPGQYGYTF.

Regarding this clone: Other DNA sequences within the sample encode an identical CDR3. The chain has TRBV7-6 and TRBJ1-1; TRBD1 agrees at 7 bases. V was pared by 1 base and J by 1 base, with 0 bases of the junction left unmatched. Looked up from germline, CDR1 is SGHVS and CDR2 is FNYEAQ. CDR3 length: 14 residues. The CDR3 bases are TGTGCCAGCAGCTTAGGACAGGGGAACACTGAAGCTTTCTTT. It encodes CASSLGQGNTEAFF.

The chain links TRBV3-1 (or the pseudogene TRBV3-2) to TRBJ2-7; tentatively, D is TRBD1 (5 bases). CDR1 is LGHDT and CDR2 is YNNKEL in the germline V gene (reference sequence). This CDR3 is 15 amino acids long. V gave up 0 bases and J gave up 4 bases, with 13 bases separating them. The CDR3 region has the DNA TGTGCCAGCAGCCAAGATATCAGGGCTGAATACGAGCAGTACTTC. It codes for CASSQDIRAEYEQYF.

The V gene is TRBV10-3, the J gene TRBJ1-2; tentatively, D is TRBD1 (5 bases). Deletions cut 5 bases from V and 0 bases from J, with 10 bases between. CDR1 ENHRY and CDR2 SYGVKD come from the germline V gene. The CDR3 length is 14 residues. Written as DNA, the CDR3 is TGTGCCATCAGTCGGGACTTGGCTAACTATGGCTACACCTTC. Translated: CAISRDLANYGYTF.

The rearrangement links TRBV5-6 to TRBJ2-7, with D hard to call. This CDR3 spans 15 amino acids. V lost 4 bases and J 6 bases, leaving 20 bases between the germline ends. Germline V CDR1 and CDR2: SGHDT, YYEEEE. The CDR3 DNA reads TGTGCCAGCAGCCTTCTCACGACCCCCTCGGGCGAGCAGTACTTC. Translated, it gives CASSLLTTPSGEQYF.

The chain has TRBV7-2 and TRBJ2-3, with D perhaps matching TRBD2 (5 bases). CDR1 and CDR2 from the germline V gene are SGHTA and FQGNSA. V was shortened by 4 bases and J by 5 bases, with 16 bases between the two germline ends. The CDR3 length is 15 residues. CDR3 sequence reads: CASSSPGLAGDTQYF. CDR3 nucleotide sequence: TGTGCCAGCAGCTCCCCGGGTCTAGCTGGAGATACGCAGTATTTT.

About this clone itself: The identical CDR3 is also encoded by other nucleotide sequences in the sample. The rearrangement joins TRBV5-1 to TRBJ2-2; D ambiguous. The germline CDR1 and CDR2 sequences are SGHRS and YFSETQ. CDR3 size: 14 residues. The V and J ends lost 0 bases and 0 bases respectively, with 3 bases between them. The CDR3 sequence: CASSLEPNTGELFF. The CDR3 DNA sequence: TGCGCCAGCAGCTTGGAGCCGAACACCGGGGAGCTGTTTTTT.

This chain connects TRBV5-1 to TRBJ2-7, with 8 bases aligning to TRBD1. This CDR3 region has 22 residues. The germline CDR1 and CDR2 sequences are SGHRS and YFSETQ. V gave up 4 bases and J gave up 0 bases; unmatched junction bases: 27. The CDR3 DNA reads as TGCGCCAGCAGCCAGGGACAGGAGCTAACCTTCCGTCACGACCCCCGCTCCTACGAGCAGTACTTC. It is translated as CASSQGQELTFRHDPRSYEQYF. The variable domain in full, with the rest retrieved from reference TRBV5-1 and TRBJ2-7, is KAGVTQTPRYLIKTRGQQVTLSCSPISGHRSVSWYQQTPGQGLQFLFEYFSETQRNKGNFPGRFSGRQFSNSRSEMNVSTLELGDSALYLCASSQGQELTFRHDPRSYEQYFGPGTRLTVT.

V usage is TRBV5-1 and J usage is TRBJ2-5; D is unclear. V lost 1 base and J lost 0, with 1 base in between. Germline CDR1 and CDR2: SGHRS and YFSETQ. This CDR3 contains 12 residues. The CDR3 reads CASSLNQETQYF. CDR3 DNA: TGCGCCAGCAGCTTGAACCAAGAGACCCAGTACTTC. Supplemented by reference TRBV5-1 and TRBJ2-5, the full variable domain reads KAGVTQTPRYLIKTRGQQVTLSCSPISGHRSVSWYQQTPGQGLQFLFEYFSETQRNKGNFPGRFSGRQFSNSRSEMNVSTLELGDSALYLCASSLNQETQYFGPGTRLLVL.

CDR3 loop: CAISESRGYEQYF. The CDR3, as DNA: TGTGCCATCAGTGAGTCGAGGGGTTACGAGCAGTACTTC. V usage is TRBV10-3 and J usage is TRBJ2-7; D is tentatively TRBD1 or TRBD2 (5 bases each). CDR1 is ENHRY and CDR2 is SYGVKD in the germline V gene. V was trimmed by 0 bases and J by 4 bases, leaving 7 bases between them. CDR3 length: 13 residues.

This clone was picked up one time. This rearrangement joins TRBV9 to TRBJ2-2; D is uncertain. The ends were cut back, 0 bases at V and 4 bases at J, with 7 bases in the middle. Germline V gives CDR1 SGDLS, CDR2 YYNGEE. The CDR3 extends over 14 amino acids. The CDR3 region is CASSVVQTTGELFF. Here the CDR3 DNA reads TGTGCCAGCAGCGTAGTCCAGACCACCGGGGAGCTGTTTTTT.

The rearrangement uses TRBV10-3 and TRBJ2-3, with TRBD2 as a possible D gene (6 bases). The CDR3 sequence is 15 residues long. Germline V lookup: CDR1 ENHRY, CDR2 SYGVKD. V was clipped by 7 bases and J by 4 bases, with 18 bases between them. The CDR3 coding sequence is TGTGCCATCACCCCGGGACTCAGAGCACCAGATACGCAGTATTTT. The encoded protein is CAITPGLRAPDTQYF.

The rearrangement links TRBV28 to TRBJ2-2, with 8 bases matching TRBD2. The V and J ends lost 5 bases and 1 base, in that order; junction bases with no gene match: 18. CDR3 size: 20 residues. Germline CDR1 and CDR2: MDHEN and SYDVKM. The CDR3 bases are TGTGCCAGCAGTGCAGGGGTGGCGGGAGGCACTCATAAGAACACCGGGGAGCTGTTTTTT. It yields the protein CASSAGVAGGTHKNTGELFF. Full variable domain (remainder filled in from reference TRBV28 and TRBJ2-2): DVKVTQSSRYLVKRTGEKVFLECVQDMDHENMFWYRQDPGLGLRLIYFSYDVKMKEKGDIPEGYSVSREKKERFSLILESASTNQTSMYLCASSAGVAGGTHKNTGELFFGEGSRLTVL.

The chain employs TRBV27 and TRBJ1-2, with D possibly TRBD1 on 5 matching bases. Trimming removed 6 bases at V and 6 bases at J, with 14 bases between. The CDR3 runs to 13 residues. Per germline, CDR1 MNHEY and CDR2 SMNVEV (reference sequence). The CDR3 is CASSKGISDGYTF. The CDR3, as DNA: TGTGCCAGCAGCAAGGGGATTAGCGATGGCTACACCTTC.

This chain uses TRBV3-1 (or the pseudogene TRBV3-2) with TRBJ1-3, with D tentatively TRBD1 (6 bases). This CDR3 is built from 14 residues. Germline assignment: CDR1 LGHDT and CDR2 YNNKEL (reference sequence). Trimming took off 5 bases at V and 3 bases at J, with 11 bases between the two ends. Here the CDR3 reads CASSLTGSGNTIYF. CDR3 coding DNA: TGTGCCAGCAGCTTAACAGGGAGTGGAAACACCATATATTTT.

The chain uses TRBV7-2 and TRBJ1-3, with a tentative D call TRBD1 (6 bases). Germline lookup yields CDR1 SGHTA and CDR2 FQGNSA. The CDR3 totals 16 residues. V was pared by 5 bases and J by 2 bases, with 16 bases between. The CDR3 sequence is CASSARQAFAGNTIYF. As DNA, the CDR3 is TGTGCCAGCAGCGCGCGACAGGCCTTTGCTGGAAACACCATATATTTT.

This clone has a count of ten or more. This CDR3 reads CASSFRVMASGTGELFF. The CDR3 DNA reads TGTGCCAGCAGTTTTAGGGTAATGGCGAGTGGGACCGGGGAGCTGTTTTTT. The genes are TRBV28 and TRBJ2-2; D unresolved. CDR1 and CDR2 (germline): MDHEN, SYDVKM. The V end was cut by 3 bases, the J end by 5 bases, with 19 bases between. The CDR3 runs to 17 residues.

The V gene is TRBV7-9, the J gene TRBJ2-5, with D possibly being TRBD2 (6 bases). V gave up 2 bases and J gave up 5 bases, with 12 bases separating them. The V gene's germline CDR1 is SEHNR and CDR2 FQNEAQ (reference sequence). The CDR3 has 14 amino acids. CDR3 region: CASSLTSGGETQYF. CDR3 DNA sequence: TGTGCCAGCAGCTTAACCAGTGGGGGGGAGACCCAGTACTTC.